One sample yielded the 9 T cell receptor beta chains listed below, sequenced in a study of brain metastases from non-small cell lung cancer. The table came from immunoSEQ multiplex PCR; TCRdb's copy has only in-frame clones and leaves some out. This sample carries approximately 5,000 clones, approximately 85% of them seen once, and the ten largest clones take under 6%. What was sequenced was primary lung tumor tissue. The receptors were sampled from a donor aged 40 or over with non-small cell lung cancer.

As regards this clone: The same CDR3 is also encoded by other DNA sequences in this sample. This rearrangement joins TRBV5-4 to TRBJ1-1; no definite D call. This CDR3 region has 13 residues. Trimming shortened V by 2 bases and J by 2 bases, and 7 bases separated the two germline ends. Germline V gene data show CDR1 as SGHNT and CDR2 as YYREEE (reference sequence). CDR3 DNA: TGTGCCAGCAGCTTAAGGGAAAACACTGAAGCTTTCTTT. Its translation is CASSLRENTEAFF.

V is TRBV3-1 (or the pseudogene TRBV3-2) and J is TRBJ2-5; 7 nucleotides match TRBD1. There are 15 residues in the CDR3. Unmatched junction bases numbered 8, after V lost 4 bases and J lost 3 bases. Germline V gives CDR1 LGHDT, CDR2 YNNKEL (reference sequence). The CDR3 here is CASSLGIQGKETQYF. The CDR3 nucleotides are TGTGCCAGCAGCCTGGGAATACAGGGGAAAGAGACCCAGTACTTC.

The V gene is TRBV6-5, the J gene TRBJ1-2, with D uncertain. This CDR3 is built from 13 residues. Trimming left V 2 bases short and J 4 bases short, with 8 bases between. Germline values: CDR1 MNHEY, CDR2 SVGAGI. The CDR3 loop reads CASSYDGSYGYTF. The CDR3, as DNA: TGTGCCAGCAGTTACGACGGGAGCTATGGCTACACCTTC.

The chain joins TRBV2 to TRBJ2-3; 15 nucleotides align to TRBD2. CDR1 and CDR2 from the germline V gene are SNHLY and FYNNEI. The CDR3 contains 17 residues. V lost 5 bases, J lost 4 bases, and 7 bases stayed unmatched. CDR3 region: CASSFGLAGGSPDTQYF. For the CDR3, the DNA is TGTGCCAGCAGTTTCGGACTAGCGGGAGGGTCCCCAGATACGCAGTATTTT.

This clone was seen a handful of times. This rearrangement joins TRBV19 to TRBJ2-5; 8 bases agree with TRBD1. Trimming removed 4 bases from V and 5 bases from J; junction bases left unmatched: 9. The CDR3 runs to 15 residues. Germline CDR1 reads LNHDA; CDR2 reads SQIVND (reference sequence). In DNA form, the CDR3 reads TGTGCCAGTAGTAGGGCCGGACAGGGCGGCGAGACCCAGTACTTC. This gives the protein CASSRAGQGGETQYF. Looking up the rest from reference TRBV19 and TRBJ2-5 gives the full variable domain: DGGITQSPKYLFRKEGQNVTLSCEQNLNHDAMYWYRQDPGQGLRLIYYSQIVNDFQKGDIAEGYSVSREKKESFPLTVTSAQKNPTAFYLCASSRAGQGGETQYFGPGTRLLVL.

The CDR3: CASSTSLQSPLHF. Here the CDR3 DNA reads TGTGCCAGCAGCACCTCCCTTCAGTCACCCCTCCACTTT. This chain uses TRBV14 with TRBJ1-6; D is uncertain. With 5 bases removed from V and 10 bases from J, the gap between germline ends came to 12 bases. This CDR3 is built from 13 residues. Germline V gene sequence: CDR1 SGHDN, CDR2 FVKESK.

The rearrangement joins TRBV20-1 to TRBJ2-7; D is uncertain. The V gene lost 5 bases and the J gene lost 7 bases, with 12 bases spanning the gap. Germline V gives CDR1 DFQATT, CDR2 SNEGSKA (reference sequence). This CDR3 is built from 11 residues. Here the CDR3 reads CSAPQYREQYF. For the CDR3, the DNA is TGCAGTGCTCCCCAGTACCGGGAGCAGTACTTC.

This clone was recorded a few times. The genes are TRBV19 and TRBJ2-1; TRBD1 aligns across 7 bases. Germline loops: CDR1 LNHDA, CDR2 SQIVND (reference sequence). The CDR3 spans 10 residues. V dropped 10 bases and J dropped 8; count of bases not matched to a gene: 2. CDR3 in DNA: TGTGCCACGGGACAGCATGAGCAGTTCTTC. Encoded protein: CATGQHEQFF.

CDR3 bases: TGTGCCAGTAGTATAGGGACAGGCACCGGGGAGCTGTTTTTT. Translated: CASSIGTGTGELFF. V gene TRBV19 combines with J gene TRBJ2-2, with TRBD1 matching 7 bases. CDR1 is LNHDA and CDR2 is SQIVND in the germline V gene (reference sequence). CDR3 length: 14 amino acids. Germline trimming cut 1 base from V and 4 bases from J; bases unmatched to any gene: 0.